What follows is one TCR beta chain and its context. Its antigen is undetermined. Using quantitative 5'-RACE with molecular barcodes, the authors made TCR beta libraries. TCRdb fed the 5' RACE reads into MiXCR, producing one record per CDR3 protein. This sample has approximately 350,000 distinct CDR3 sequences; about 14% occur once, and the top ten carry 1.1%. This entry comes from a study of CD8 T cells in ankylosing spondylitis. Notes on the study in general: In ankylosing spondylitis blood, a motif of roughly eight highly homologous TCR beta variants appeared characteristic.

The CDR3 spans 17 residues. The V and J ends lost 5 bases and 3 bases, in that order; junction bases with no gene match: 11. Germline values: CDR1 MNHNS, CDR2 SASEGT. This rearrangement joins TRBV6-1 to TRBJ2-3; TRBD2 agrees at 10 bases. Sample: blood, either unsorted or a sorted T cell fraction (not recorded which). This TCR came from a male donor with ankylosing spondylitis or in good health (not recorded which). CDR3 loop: CASSPFGVSGGTDTQYF. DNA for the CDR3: TGTGCCAGCAGTCCATTTGGGGTTAGCGGGGGGACAGATACGCAGTATTTT.